This T cell receptor (beta chain) was documented in a study of beta chain features in type 1 diabetes (dated by TCRdb to the late 2010s). Notes on the research overall: Mean age, gender distribution, total cell number and subset yield were not different between patients and healthy donors. Across all samples, 107,917,701 sorted cells were examined, and cell number per subset correlated strongly with RNA yield. In the study, recently diagnosed type 1 diabetes patients and matched healthy donors were compared on the TCRB repertoires of their sorted circulating CD4+ T cell subsets. Whereas all 30 or so donors provided naive and central memory subsets, regulatory and stem cell-like memory subsets were isolated from just 8 patients and roughly 8 healthy donors. Points the paper makes about the study in general: Sequencing cDNA rather than genomic DNA could over-represent highly expressing activated cells, although activation and CD3 levels did not differ between groups. Shorter templates might have been favored by PCR, but patient and control samples were amplified and corrected together, so both groups would have been affected equally by any skew. A moderate but significant shortening of TCRB CDR3 length was observed in type 1 diabetes patients in all four CD4+ subsets. At VDJ recombination sites, patients with type 1 diabetes made fewer insertions and deleted more nucleotides, a pattern implying thymic rearrangement abnormalities. Because the HLA sub-analyses included only small numbers of individuals, any influence of HLA type on TCRB rearrangement was left unresolved. Naive, central memory and regulatory TCRB repertoires appeared to be more alike among patients than among healthy donors.

Each donor gave one peripheral blood draw, averaging roughly 120 mL, which was collected into heparinised tubes. Using a panel that included CD45RO, CCR7, CD25, CD127, CD95 and CD27, naive, central memory, regulatory and stem cell-like memory CD4+ T cells were sorted on a BD FACSAria II. A purity above 98% was achieved for all sorted populations. PBMCs were separated immediately by Lymphoprep density gradient centrifugation and were stained directly, without being cultured. So that batch effects would be minimized, each experiment stained and sorted samples in pairs, pairing one healthy donor with one patient. V loses 6 bases of germline sequence and J loses 3 bases, and the interval between the two ends is 15 bases. Counted from cysteine to phenylalanine, this CDR3 has 15 amino acids. Only the CDR3 portion is preserved as DNA: 45 bases, with reading frame beginning at the first base. From the germline V gene, CDR1 is SNHLY and CDR2 is FYNNEI.

The entire isolated RNA was reverse transcribed using the High Capacity cDNA Reverse Transcription Kit, and thus expressed TCRB transcripts were sequenced. For stem cell-like memory T cell samples, survey-depth immunoSEQ sequencing was used, averaging approximately 910,000 total reads per sample. Sorted cells were lysed in RLT buffer, and RNA was extracted using DNase-treated RNeasy Micro or Mini kits according to cell number. To prevent cross-contamination, each cell subset was processed individually, whereas patient and healthy donor samples were processed jointly. The immunoSEQ multiplex PCR was used to amplify TCRB sequences from cDNA, generating 87-bp fragments that spanned the CDR3 region. The amplicons were sequenced using the Illumina HiSeq platform. The paper's data handling went like this. PCR bias was corrected computationally using synthetic template baselines, and reads within Hamming distance 2 were collapsed, with unmergeable singletons discarded. By aligning reads against IMGT, V, D and J genes, CDR3 length, and insertions or deletions at six rearrangement sites were assigned. Within each subset, clonotype counts were normalized to sorted cell number, and only after that were true diversity and Gini coefficients computed with the tcR R package. Repertoire sharing was quantified using the overlap coefficient calculated on TCRB nucleotide sequences. TCRdb stores this immuneACCESS table with in-frame sequences only. Part of the clones is absent; in the studies checked, under half of the shortfall reflects unresolved V genes, and no reason is known for the rest. V, J and clone size are those of that table, while D and trimming were read from the DNA. The sample table holds about 22,000 clones, of which more than 45% were seen once. 0.35% to 0.45% of the sample comes from the top ten.

Turning to this clone: Its antigen is unknown. No quality values exist for individual bases; no much larger clone is one base distant.

This TCR was recovered from a man between 18 and 35 years old with type 1 diabetes. Sequences were obtained from stem cell memory CD4+ T cells from blood. The intended sense of this specimen's cell subset or site label: stem cell-like memory CD4+ T cells. The V gene is TRBV2 and the J gene is TRBJ1-5; a tentative D call is TRBD1 (5 bases match). The nucleotide sequence is given as TGTGCCAGCAGACCAGACAGAGGAAACAATCAGCCCCAGCATTTT. Translated, it gives CASRPDRGNNQPQHF. With the rest looked up from the reference TRBV2 and TRBJ1-5 genes rather than sequenced, the full variable domain is EPEVTQTPSHQVTQMGQEVILRCVPISNHLYFYWYRQILGQKVEFLVSFYNNEISEKSEIFDDQFSVERPDGSNFTLKIRSTKLEDSAMYFCASRPDRGNNQPQHFGDGTRLSIL.